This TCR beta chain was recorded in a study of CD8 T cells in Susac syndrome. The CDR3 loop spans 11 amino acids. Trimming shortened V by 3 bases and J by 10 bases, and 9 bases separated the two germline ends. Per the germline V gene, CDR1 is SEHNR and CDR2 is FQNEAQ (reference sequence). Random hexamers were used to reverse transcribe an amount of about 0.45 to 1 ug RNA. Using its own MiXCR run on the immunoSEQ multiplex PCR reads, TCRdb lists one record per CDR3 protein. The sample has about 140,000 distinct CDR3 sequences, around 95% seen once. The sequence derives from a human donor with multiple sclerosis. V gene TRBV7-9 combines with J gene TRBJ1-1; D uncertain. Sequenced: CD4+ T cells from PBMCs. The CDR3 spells CASSFNRGAFF. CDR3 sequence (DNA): TGTGCCAGCAGCTTCAACAGAGGAGCTTTCTTT.